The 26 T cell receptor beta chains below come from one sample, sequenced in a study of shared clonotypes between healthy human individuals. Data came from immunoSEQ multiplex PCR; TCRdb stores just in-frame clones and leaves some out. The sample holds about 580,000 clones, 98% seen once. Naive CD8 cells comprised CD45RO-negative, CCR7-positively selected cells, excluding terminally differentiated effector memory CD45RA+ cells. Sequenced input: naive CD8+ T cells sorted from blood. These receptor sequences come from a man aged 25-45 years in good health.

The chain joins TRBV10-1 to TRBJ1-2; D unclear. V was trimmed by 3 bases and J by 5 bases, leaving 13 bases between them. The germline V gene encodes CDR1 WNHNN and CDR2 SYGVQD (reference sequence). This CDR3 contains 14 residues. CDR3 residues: CASSEWYGTYGYTF. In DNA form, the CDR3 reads TGCGCCAGCAGTGAATGGTACGGTACATATGGCTACACCTTC.

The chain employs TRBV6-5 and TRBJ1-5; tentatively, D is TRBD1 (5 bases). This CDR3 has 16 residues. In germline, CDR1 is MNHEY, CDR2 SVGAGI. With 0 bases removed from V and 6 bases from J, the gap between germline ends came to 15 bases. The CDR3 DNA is TGTGCCAGCAGTTACTCTCCTCCGGGCGGGGGTCAGCCCCAGCATTTT. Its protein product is CASSYSPPGGGQPQHF.

CDR3 in amino acids: CASSFQLAGVHEQFF. In DNA form, the CDR3 reads TGTGCCAGCAGTTTCCAGCTAGCGGGAGTACATGAGCAGTTCTTC. The rearrangement links TRBV28 to TRBJ2-1, with 10 bases fitting TRBD2. The CDR3 runs 15 residues. From germline, CDR1 is MDHEN and CDR2 SYDVKM. With 3 bases clipped from V and 8 bases from J, the junction kept 7 bases outside the gene matches.

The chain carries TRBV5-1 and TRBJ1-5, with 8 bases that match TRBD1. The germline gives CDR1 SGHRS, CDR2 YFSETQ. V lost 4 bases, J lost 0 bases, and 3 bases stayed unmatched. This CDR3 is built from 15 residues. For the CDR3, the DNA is TGCGCCAGCAGCCCCGGACAGGGTAGCAATCAGCCCCAGCATTTT. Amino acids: CASSPGQGSNQPQHF.

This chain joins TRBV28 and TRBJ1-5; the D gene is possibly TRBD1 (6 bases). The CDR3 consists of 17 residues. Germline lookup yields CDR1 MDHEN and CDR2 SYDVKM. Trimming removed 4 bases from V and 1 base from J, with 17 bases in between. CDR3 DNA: TGTGCCAGCAGTTGGTACAGGGTGGAGGACAGCAATCAGCCCCAGCATTTT. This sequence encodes CASSWYRVEDSNQPQHF.

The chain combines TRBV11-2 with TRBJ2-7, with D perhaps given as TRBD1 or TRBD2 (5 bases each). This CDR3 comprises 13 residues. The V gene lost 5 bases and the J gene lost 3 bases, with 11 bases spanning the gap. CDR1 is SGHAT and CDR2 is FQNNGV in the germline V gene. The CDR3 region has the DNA TGTGCCAGCAGCCCGGGGCGCGTCTACGAGCAGTACTTC. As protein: CASSPGRVYEQYF.

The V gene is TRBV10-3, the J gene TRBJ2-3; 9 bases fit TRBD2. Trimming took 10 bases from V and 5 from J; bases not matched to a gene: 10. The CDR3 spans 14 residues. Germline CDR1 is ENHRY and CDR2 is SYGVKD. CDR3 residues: CATQASGKGDTQYF. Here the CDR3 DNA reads TGTGCCACCCAGGCTAGCGGGAAAGGAGATACGCAGTATTTT.

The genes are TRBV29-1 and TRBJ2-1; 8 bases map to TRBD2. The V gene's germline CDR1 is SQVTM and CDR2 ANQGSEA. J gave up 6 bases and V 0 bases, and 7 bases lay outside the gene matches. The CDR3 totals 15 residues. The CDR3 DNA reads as TGCAGCGTTGAAGATGTCTCGGGAGGGCCCAATGAGCAGTTCTTC. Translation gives CSVEDVSGGPNEQFF.

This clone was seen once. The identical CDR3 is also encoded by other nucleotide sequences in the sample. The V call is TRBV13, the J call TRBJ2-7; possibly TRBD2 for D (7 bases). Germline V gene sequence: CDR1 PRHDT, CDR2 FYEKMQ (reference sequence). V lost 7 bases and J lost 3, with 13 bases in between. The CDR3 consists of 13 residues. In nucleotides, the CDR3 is TGTGCCAGCACCCTAGGGGGGGGCTACGAGCAGTACTTC. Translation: CASTLGGGYEQYF.

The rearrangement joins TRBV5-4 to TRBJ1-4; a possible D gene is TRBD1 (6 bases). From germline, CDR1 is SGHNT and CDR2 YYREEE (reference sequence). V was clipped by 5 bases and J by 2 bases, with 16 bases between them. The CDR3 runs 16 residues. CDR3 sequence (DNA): TGTGCCAGCAGGAACTGGGGGGCTGGGACTAATGAAAAACTGTTTTTT. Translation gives CASRNWGAGTNEKLFF.

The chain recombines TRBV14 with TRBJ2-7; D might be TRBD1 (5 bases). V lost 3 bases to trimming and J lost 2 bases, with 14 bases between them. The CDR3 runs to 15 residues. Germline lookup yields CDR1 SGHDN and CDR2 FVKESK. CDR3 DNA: TGTGCCAGCAGCCATAAGGGGTCGCTGACCTACGAGCAGTACTTC. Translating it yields CASSHKGSLTYEQYF.

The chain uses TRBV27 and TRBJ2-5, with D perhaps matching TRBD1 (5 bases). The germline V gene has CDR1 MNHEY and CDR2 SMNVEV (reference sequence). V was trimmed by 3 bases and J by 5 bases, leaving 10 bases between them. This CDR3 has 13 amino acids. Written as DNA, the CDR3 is TGTGCCAGCAGTTTTGCAGGGTTGGAGACCCAGTACTTC. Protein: CASSFAGLETQYF.

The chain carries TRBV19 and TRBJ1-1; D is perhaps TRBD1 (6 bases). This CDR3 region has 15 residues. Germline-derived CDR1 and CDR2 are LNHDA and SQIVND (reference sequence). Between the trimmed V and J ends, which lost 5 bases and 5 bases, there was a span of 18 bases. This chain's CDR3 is CASSVAQGGKTEAFF. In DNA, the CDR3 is TGTGCCAGTAGTGTCGCACAGGGAGGGAAGACTGAAGCTTTCTTT.

CDR3 amino acids: CASSSFTEGGLYEQYF. In nucleotides, the CDR3 is TGTGCCAGCAGCTCATTCACGGAGGGGGGGCTCTACGAGCAGTACTTC. The V gene is TRBV7-9, the J gene TRBJ2-7; tentative D call: TRBD2 (7 bases). V was trimmed by 4 bases and J by 3 bases, leaving 19 bases between them. CDR3 length equals 16 residues. Germline lookup yields CDR1 SEHNR and CDR2 FQNEAQ (reference sequence).

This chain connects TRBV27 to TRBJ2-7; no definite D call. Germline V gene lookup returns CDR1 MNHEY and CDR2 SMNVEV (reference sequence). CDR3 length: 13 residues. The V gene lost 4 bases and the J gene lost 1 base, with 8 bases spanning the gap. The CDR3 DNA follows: TGTGCCAGCAGTTCTTTCGGGTCCTACGAGCAGTACTTC. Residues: CASSSFGSYEQYF.

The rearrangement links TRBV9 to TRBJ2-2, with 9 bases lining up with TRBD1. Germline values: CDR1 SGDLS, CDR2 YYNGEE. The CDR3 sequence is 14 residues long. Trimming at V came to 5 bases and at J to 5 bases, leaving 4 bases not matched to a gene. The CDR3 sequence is CASRSGQGTGELFF. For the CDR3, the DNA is TGTGCCAGCAGGTCGGGACAGGGAACCGGGGAGCTGTTTTTT.

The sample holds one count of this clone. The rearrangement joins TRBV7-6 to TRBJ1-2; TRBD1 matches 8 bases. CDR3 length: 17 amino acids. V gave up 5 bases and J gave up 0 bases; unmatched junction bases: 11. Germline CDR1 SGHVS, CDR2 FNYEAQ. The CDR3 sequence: CASSLTQGGIANYGYTF. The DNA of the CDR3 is TGTGCCAGCAGCCTTACACAGGGGGGGATAGCTAACTATGGCTACACCTTC.

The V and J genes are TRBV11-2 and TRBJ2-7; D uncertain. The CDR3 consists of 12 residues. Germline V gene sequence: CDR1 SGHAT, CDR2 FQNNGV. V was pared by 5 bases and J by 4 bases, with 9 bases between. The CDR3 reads CASSALRYEQYF. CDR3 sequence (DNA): TGTGCCAGCAGCGCCTTACGTTACGAGCAGTACTTC.

The CDR3 protein is CASSLSSGRGYTF. The CDR3 DNA sequence: TGTGCCAGCAGTTTATCCTCCGGGCGCGGCTACACCTTC. The rearrangement uses TRBV27 and TRBJ1-2; no firm D call. Germline V lookup: CDR1 MNHEY, CDR2 SMNVEV (reference sequence). V was pared by 0 bases and J by 8 bases, with 10 bases between. The CDR3 covers 13 residues.

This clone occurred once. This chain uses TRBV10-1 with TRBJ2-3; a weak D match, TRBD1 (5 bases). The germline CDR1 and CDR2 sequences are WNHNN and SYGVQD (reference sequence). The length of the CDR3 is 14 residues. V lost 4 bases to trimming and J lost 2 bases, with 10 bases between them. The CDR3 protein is CASSGTPFTDTQYF. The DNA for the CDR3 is TGCGCCAGCAGTGGGACACCGTTCACAGATACGCAGTATTTT.

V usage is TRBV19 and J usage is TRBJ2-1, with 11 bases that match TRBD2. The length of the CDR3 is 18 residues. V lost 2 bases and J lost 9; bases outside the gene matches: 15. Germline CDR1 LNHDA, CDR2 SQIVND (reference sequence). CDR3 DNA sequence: TGTGCCAGTAGTATAATTAGCGGGAGGGCCGGTAAGGACTTTGAGCAGTTCTTC. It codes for CASSIISGRAGKDFEQFF.

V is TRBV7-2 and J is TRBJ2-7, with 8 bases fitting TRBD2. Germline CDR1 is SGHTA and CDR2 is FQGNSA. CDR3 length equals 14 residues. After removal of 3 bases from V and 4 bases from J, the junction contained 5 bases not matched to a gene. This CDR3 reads CASSFSAGGYEQYF. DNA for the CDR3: TGTGCCAGCAGCTTTTCCGCGGGAGGATACGAGCAGTACTTC.

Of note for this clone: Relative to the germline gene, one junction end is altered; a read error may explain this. The CDR3 sequence: CASRFPTSGTNTGELFF. The CDR3 DNA sequence: TGCGCCAGCCGCTTCCCCACTAGCGGGACAAACACCGGGGAGCTGTTTTTT. The chain couples TRBV5-1 to TRBJ2-2, with 10 bases identical to TRBD2. The CDR3 extends over 17 amino acids. Germline V gene sequence: CDR1 SGHRS, CDR2 YFSETQ.

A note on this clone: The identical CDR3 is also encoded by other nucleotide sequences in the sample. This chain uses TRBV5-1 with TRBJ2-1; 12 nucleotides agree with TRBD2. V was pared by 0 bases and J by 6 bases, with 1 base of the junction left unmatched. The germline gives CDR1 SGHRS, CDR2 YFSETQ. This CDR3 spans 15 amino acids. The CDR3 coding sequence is TGCGCCAGCAGCTTGGGACTAGCGGGAGCCAATGAGCAGTTCTTC. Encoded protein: CASSLGLAGANEQFF.

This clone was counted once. The DNA of the CDR3 is TGTGCCAGCAGCCCCCGGGACAGGGTAAGGACTGAAGCTTTCTTT. Translating gives CASSPRDRVRTEAFF. The chain employs TRBV11-2 and TRBJ1-1; 9 nucleotides align to TRBD1. Germline V CDR1 and CDR2: SGHAT, FQNNGV. This CDR3 is built from 15 residues. Trimming at V came to 5 bases and at J to 5 bases, leaving 9 bases not matched to a gene.

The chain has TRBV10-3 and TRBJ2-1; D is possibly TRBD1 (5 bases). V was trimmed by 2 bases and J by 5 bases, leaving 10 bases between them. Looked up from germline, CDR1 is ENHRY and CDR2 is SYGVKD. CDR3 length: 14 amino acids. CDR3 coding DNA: TGTGCCATCAGTGAGACGTTAGGGGACAATGAGCAGTTCTTC. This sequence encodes CAISETLGDNEQFF.